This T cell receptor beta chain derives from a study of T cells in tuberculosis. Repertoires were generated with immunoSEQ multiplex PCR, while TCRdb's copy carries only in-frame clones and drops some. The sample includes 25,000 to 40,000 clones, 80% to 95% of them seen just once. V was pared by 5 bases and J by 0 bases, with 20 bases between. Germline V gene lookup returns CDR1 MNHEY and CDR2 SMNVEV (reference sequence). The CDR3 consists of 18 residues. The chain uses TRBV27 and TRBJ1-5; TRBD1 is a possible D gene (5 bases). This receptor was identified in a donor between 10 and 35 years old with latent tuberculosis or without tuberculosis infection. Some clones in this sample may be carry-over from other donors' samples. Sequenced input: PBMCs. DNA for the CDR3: TGTGCCAGCAGTCCAGTAGGGCTAGGGGCAGGTAGCAATCAGCCCCAGCATTTT. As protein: CASSPVGLGAGSNQPQHF.